The 2 T cell receptor beta chains listed next were all sequenced from one sample in a study of blood T cell repertoires in COVID-19. Profiling relied on immunoSEQ multiplex PCR, and the TCRdb table lists in-frame clones only, not all of them. The sample consists of about 280,000 clones, 86% of them appearing once. The sample consisted of peripheral blood. These receptors were obtained from a woman younger than 45 who had recovered from COVID-19.

This chain joins TRBV9 and TRBJ1-3, with 7 bases aligning to TRBD1. CDR3 length: 17 amino acids. V shed 6 bases and J 4 bases; nucleotides not matched to a gene: 16. The germline V gene encodes CDR1 SGDLS and CDR2 YYNGEE. CDR3 sequence reads: CASNPGGQGVFGNTIYF. For the CDR3, the DNA is TGTGCCAGCAACCCGGGGGGGCAGGGGGTATTCGGAAACACCATATATTTT.

In its sample, this clone was seen once. V gene TRBV6-5 combines with J gene TRBJ2-7, with D possibly being TRBD1 (6 bases). The CDR3 contains 15 residues. The V gene's germline CDR1 is MNHEY and CDR2 SVGAGI. V dropped 6 bases and J dropped 3 bases, with 18 bases sitting between them. CDR3 bases: TGTGCCAGCAGCTTCCAGGGGAGTGGGGGCTACGAGCAGTACTTC. It translates to CASSFQGSGGYEQYF.